This T cell receptor (beta chain) emerged from a study of T cell repertoires in cytomegalovirus infection. Study-level information: TCR beta signatures that were public indicated CMV infection and matching HLA type.

A note on this clonotype: Its antigen remains unidentified.

Findings and caveats of the study: Accumulated public TCR beta family frequency recognized individuals carrying CMV together with the relevant HLA. HLA-C-restricted CMV-specific TCR beta clonotypes were dominant in the ex vivo response.

TCRdb reprocessed the reads with MiXCR, giving one entry per CDR3 protein. The profile covers over 200,000 distinct CDR3 sequences, with about 13% appearing a single time and 7% to 9.5% taken by the ten largest. CDR1 and CDR2 (germline): DFQATT, SNEGSKA (reference sequence). Trimming removed 0 bases from V and 3 bases from J, with 12 bases in between. This CDR3 has 14 residues. The specimen was PBMCs. The chain combines TRBV20-1 with TRBJ2-7, with TRBD2 as a possible D gene (6 bases). The source of this sequence is a human donor in good health (CMV status not recorded). Some clones in this sample may be carry-over from other donors' samples. As DNA, the CDR3 is TGCAGTGCTAGAGACACATCGGGAGTCTACGAGCAGTACTTC. It specifies CSARDTSGVYEQYF.